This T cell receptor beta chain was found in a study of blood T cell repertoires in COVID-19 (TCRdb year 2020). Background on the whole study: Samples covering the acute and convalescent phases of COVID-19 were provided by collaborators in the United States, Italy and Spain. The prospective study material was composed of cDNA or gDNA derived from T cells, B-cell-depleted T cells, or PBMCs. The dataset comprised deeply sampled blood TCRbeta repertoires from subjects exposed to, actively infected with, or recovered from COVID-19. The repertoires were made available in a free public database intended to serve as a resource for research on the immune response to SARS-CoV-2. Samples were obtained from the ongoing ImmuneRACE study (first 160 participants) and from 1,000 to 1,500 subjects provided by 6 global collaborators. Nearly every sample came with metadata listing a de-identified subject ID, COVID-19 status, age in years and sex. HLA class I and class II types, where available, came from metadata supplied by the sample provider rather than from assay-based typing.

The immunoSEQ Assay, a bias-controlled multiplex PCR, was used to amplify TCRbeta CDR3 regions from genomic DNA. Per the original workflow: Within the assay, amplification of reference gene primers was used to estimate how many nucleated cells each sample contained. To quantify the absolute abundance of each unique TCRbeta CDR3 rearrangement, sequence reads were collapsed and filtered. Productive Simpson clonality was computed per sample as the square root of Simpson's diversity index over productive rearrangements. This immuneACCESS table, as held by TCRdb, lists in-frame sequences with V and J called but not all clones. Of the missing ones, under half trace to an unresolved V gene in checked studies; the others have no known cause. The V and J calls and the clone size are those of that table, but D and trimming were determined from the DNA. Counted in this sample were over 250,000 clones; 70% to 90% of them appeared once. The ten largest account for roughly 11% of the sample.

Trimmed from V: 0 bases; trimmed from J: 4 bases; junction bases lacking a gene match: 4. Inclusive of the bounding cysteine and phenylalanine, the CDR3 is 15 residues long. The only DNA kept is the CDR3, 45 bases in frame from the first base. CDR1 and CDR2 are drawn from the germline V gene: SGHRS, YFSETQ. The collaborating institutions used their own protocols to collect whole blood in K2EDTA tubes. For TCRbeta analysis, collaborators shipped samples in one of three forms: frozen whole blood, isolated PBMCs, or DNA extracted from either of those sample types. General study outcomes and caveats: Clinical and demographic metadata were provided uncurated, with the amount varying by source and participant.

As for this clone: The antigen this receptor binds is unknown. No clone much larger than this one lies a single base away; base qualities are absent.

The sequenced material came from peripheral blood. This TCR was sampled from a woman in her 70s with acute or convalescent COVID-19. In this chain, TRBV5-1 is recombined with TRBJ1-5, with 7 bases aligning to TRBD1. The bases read TGCGCCAGCAGCTTGGCCACACAGGGGAATCAGCCCCAGCATTTT. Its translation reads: CASSLATQGNQPQHF. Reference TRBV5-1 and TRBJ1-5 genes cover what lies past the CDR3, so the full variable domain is KAGVTQTPRYLIKTRGQQVTLSCSPISGHRSVSWYQQTPGQGLQFLFEYFSETQRNKGNFPGRFSGRQFSNSRSEMNVSTLELGDSALYLCASSLATQGNQPQHFGDGTRLSIL.